These 3 T cell receptor beta chains were sequenced from one sample in a study of early T cells in non-severe SARS-CoV-2 infection. TCRdb re-analysed the 5' RACE reads in MiXCR, keeping a single row per CDR3 protein. This sample has 50,000 or so distinct CDR3 sequences; about 4.2% occur once, and the top ten carry about 6%. The sample comprised whole blood. These receptor sequences come from an adult who was a healthcare worker with PCR-confirmed SARS-CoV-2 infection or an uninfected control (not recorded which).

This clonotype was detected ten times or more. This chain connects TRBV6-5 to TRBJ1-2, with TRBD1 as a possible D gene (6 bases). This CDR3 region has 15 residues. Per germline, CDR1 MNHEY and CDR2 SVGAGI. V gave up 4 bases and J gave up 2 bases, with 14 bases separating them. CDR3 in amino acids: CASSSNGGANYGYTF. CDR3 bases: TGTGCCAGCAGTTCTAACGGGGGCGCAAACTATGGCTACACCTTC.

In this sample, this clonotype turned up many times. The chain uses TRBV20-1 and TRBJ2-1; D is tentatively TRBD1 or TRBD2 (6 bases each). This CDR3 has 19 amino acids. Trimming took off 0 bases at V and 2 bases at J, with 23 bases between the two ends. Germline lookup yields CDR1 DFQATT and CDR2 SNEGSKA (reference sequence). CDR3 loop: CSARDWREPGTSAYNEQFF. In DNA, the CDR3 is TGCAGTGCTAGAGATTGGAGGGAACCCGGGACATCAGCCTACAATGAGCAGTTCTTC.

V usage is TRBV27 and J usage is TRBJ2-2; 9 positions match TRBD1. CDR3 length: 16 amino acids. Germline lookup yields CDR1 MNHEY and CDR2 SMNVEV (reference sequence). V lost 6 bases and J lost 3; bases outside the gene matches: 8. CDR3 sequence reads: CASRQGATEYTGELFF. For the CDR3, the DNA is TGTGCCAGCAGACAGGGGGCTACAGAGTACACCGGGGAGCTGTTTTTT.